A single sample gave rise to the 28 T cell receptor beta chains below, sequenced in a study of T cell changes during pregnancy in multiple sclerosis. TCRdb's copy holds only in-frame clones and misses some; the assay was immunoSEQ multiplex PCR. The top ten hold about 0.99% of the sample, which has tens of thousands of clones, 85% to 95% seen once. Sequences were derived from peripheral blood, sampled after pregnancy. These receptors came from a female donor with multiple sclerosis, enrolled in a pregnancy study.

This chain uses TRBV6-6 with TRBJ1-1, with D possibly matching TRBD1 (5 bases). This CDR3 comprises 15 residues. The V gene's germline CDR1 is MNHNY and CDR2 SVGAGI (reference sequence). Trimming left V 4 bases short and J 4 bases short, with 16 bases between. This chain's CDR3 is CASSSPAGGGTEAFF. For the CDR3, the DNA is TGTGCCAGCAGTTCCCCCGCGGGGGGGGGCACTGAAGCTTTCTTT.

The genes are TRBV7-6 and TRBJ2-5; the D gene is possibly TRBD2 (5 bases). CDR1 and CDR2 (germline): SGHVS, FNYEAQ. Trimming cost V 3 bases and J 4 bases, with 12 bases left between them. The CDR3 is made up of 14 amino acids. The CDR3 is CASSLRPAGETQYF. For the CDR3, the DNA is TGTGCCAGCAGCTTGCGGCCTGCGGGAGAGACCCAGTACTTC.

V usage is TRBV4-2 and J usage is TRBJ1-5; TRBD1 matches at 7 bases. Germline CDR1 and CDR2: LGHNA and YNFKEQ. There are 15 residues in the CDR3. Trimming took 1 base from V and 2 from J; bases not matched to a gene: 2. The CDR3 loop reads CASSQAGQGNQPQHF. The DNA of the CDR3 is TGTGCCAGCAGCCAAGCCGGACAGGGCAATCAGCCCCAGCATTTT.

The chain uses TRBV7-2 and TRBJ2-3; 9 bases fit TRBD1. The CDR3 has 15 amino acids. Germline lookup yields CDR1 SGHTA and CDR2 FQGNSA. The V and J ends lost 4 bases and 4 bases, in that order; junction bases with no gene match: 6. CDR3 amino acids: CASSYRGRSADTQYF. CDR3 nucleotides: TGTGCCAGCAGCTACAGGGGGCGGAGCGCAGATACGCAGTATTTT.

The rearrangement joins TRBV2 to TRBJ2-3, with a weak D call TRBD2 (5 bases). The germline V gene has CDR1 SNHLY and CDR2 FYNNEI. The CDR3 has 13 residues. Deletions cut 6 bases from V and 6 bases from J, with 13 bases between. CDR3 sequence (DNA): TGTGCCAGCAGAGACTATATAGCGGATACGCAGTATTTT. The encoded protein is CASRDYIADTQYF.

The chain joins TRBV7-9 to TRBJ1-2, with D possibly matching TRBD1 (6 bases). Trimming pared 1 base from V and 6 bases from J, leaving 15 bases between. The CDR3 sequence is 15 residues long. Germline CDR1 and CDR2: SEHNR and FQNEAQ (reference sequence). The CDR3 DNA sequence: TGTGCCAGCAGCTTAGGGCCGCGGGGGGCTGATGGCTACACCTTC. It encodes CASSLGPRGADGYTF. The whole variable domain, filled in from reference TRBV7-9 and TRBJ1-2, reads DTGVSQNPRHKITKRGQNVTFRCDPISEHNRLYWYRQTLGQGPEFLTYFQNEAQLEKSRLLSDRFSAERPKGSFSTLEIQRTEQGDSAMYLCASSLGPRGADGYTFGSGTRLTVV.

The chain links TRBV5-1 to TRBJ2-4; tentative D call: TRBD2 (7 bases). There are 14 residues in the CDR3. Per germline, CDR1 SGHRS and CDR2 YFSETQ. Between the trimmed V and J ends, which lost 3 bases and 2 bases, there was a span of 9 bases. CDR3 residues: CASSSGGPKNIQYF. CDR3 nucleotide sequence: TGCGCCAGCAGCTCCGGGGGGCCCAAAAACATTCAGTACTTC. Looking up the rest from reference TRBV5-1 and TRBJ2-4 gives the full variable domain: KAGVTQTPRYLIKTRGQQVTLSCSPISGHRSVSWYQQTPGQGLQFLFEYFSETQRNKGNFPGRFSGRQFSNSRSEMNVSTLELGDSALYLCASSSGGPKNIQYFGAGTRLSVL.

This clone was counted a single time. This chain joins TRBV6-5 and TRBJ1-1; TRBD1 agrees at 9 bases. Germline-derived CDR1 and CDR2 are MNHEY and SVGAGI. The CDR3 covers 14 residues. Unmatched junction bases numbered 7, after V lost 4 bases and J lost 7 bases. CDR3 coding DNA: TGTGCCAGCAGTTTCCAGGACAGGGGCTTTGAAGCTTTCTTT. Translating gives CASSFQDRGFEAFF.

This chain uses TRBV15 with TRBJ2-7; 8 positions agree with TRBD2. Germline V gene data show CDR1 as LNHNV and CDR2 as YYDKDF (reference sequence). This CDR3 is built from 14 residues. V shed 3 bases and J 2 bases; nucleotides not matched to a gene: 3. The CDR3 spells CATSRHGGAYEQYF. The CDR3 DNA is TGTGCCACCAGCAGGCACGGGGGGGCCTACGAGCAGTACTTC.

This clone appeared a few times. The genes are TRBV4-1 and TRBJ1-2; the match to TRBD1 covers 8 bases. The CDR3 sequence is 16 residues long. The germline V gene has CDR1 MGHRA and CDR2 YSYEKL. Losses at the gene ends were 6 bases for V and 2 bases for J; bases not matched to a gene: 11. CDR3 bases: TGCGCCAGCAGTTCCAGCTCAGGGGGCTCGAACTATGGCTACACCTTC. Amino acid sequence: CASSSSSGGSNYGYTF.

This chain joins TRBV11-2 and TRBJ2-1; TRBD2 might be the D (5 bases). Germline assignment: CDR1 SGHAT and CDR2 FQNNGV. The V and J ends lost 6 bases and 7 bases respectively, with 13 bases between them. The CDR3 is made up of 13 amino acids. As DNA, the CDR3 is TGTGCCAGCAGTCGCGACCCGGGGAATGAGCAGTTCTTC. This gives the protein CASSRDPGNEQFF.

The genes are TRBV10-3 and TRBJ1-5, with D perhaps matching TRBD1 (6 bases). Germline CDR1 is ENHRY and CDR2 is SYGVKD. The germline V and J ends were trimmed by 1 base and 6 bases, with 13 bases remaining between them. The CDR3 extends over 15 amino acids. The CDR3 coding sequence is TGTGCCATCAGTGAGTTCGGGGGGGGCGCTCAGCCCCAGCATTTT. This encodes CAISEFGGGAQPQHF.

This clone was observed once. The chain combines TRBV5-6 with TRBJ1-3; D gene unclear. CDR1 is SGHDT and CDR2 is YYEEEE in the germline V gene. V lost 2 bases to trimming and J lost 0 bases, with 12 bases between them. The CDR3 totals 16 residues. The DNA for the CDR3 is TGTGCCAGCAGCTTAGGCCGACTTAGCTCTGGAAACACCATATATTTT. It specifies CASSLGRLSSGNTIYF.

The chain links TRBV6-5 to TRBJ2-1, with D unresolved. With 6 bases removed from V and 5 bases from J, the gap between germline ends came to 5 bases. The CDR3 has 11 amino acids. Germline values: CDR1 MNHEY, CDR2 SVGAGI. This chain's CDR3 is CASRLHNEQFF. The CDR3 nucleotides read TGTGCCAGCAGGCTACACAATGAGCAGTTCTTC.

Regarding this clone: One end of the junction does not line up with germline, which may come from a read error. V usage is TRBV7-7 and J usage is TRBJ2-5, with TRBD1 identical over 12 bases. This CDR3 comprises 15 residues. The V gene's germline CDR1 is SSHAT and CDR2 FNYEAQ (reference sequence). The CDR3 DNA follows: TGTGCTAGCAGCGCCGGGACAGGGGGCCCGGAGACCCAGTACTTC. The encoded protein is CASSAGTGGPETQYF.

The rearrangement uses TRBV19 and TRBJ2-5; a weak D match, TRBD2 (6 bases). In germline, CDR1 is LNHDA, CDR2 SQIVND (reference sequence). The V end was cut by 1 base, the J end by 4 bases, with 7 bases between. CDR3 size: 13 residues. CDR3 sequence reads: CASSIAGVETQYF. As DNA, the CDR3 is TGTGCCAGTAGTATAGCGGGGGTAGAGACCCAGTACTTC. Drawing the rest from reference TRBV19 and TRBJ2-5, the complete variable domain is DGGITQSPKYLFRKEGQNVTLSCEQNLNHDAMYWYRQDPGQGLRLIYYSQIVNDFQKGDIAEGYSVSREKKESFPLTVTSAQKNPTAFYLCASSIAGVETQYFGPGTRLLVL.

This sequence joins TRBV7-2 and TRBJ2-1; the D gene is possibly TRBD1 (5 bases). This CDR3 has 13 residues. V lost 4 bases and J lost 6, with 10 bases in between. From germline, CDR1 is SGHTA and CDR2 FQGNSA. The CDR3 coding sequence is TGTGCCAGCAGCTCCCCAGGGTCCAATGAGCAGTTCTTC. Protein sequence: CASSSPGSNEQFF.

V is TRBV27 and J is TRBJ1-4; tentatively, D is TRBD1 (5 bases). This CDR3 contains 16 residues. V was clipped by 1 base and J by 7 bases, with 16 bases between them. CDR1 and CDR2 from the germline V gene are MNHEY and SMNVEV (reference sequence). In DNA form, the CDR3 reads TGTGCCAGCAGTTTATGGTTGGGGGGGATAGGTGAAAAACTGTTTTTT. As protein: CASSLWLGGIGEKLFF.

This rearrangement joins TRBV10-3 to TRBJ1-1, with a possible D match to TRBD1 (5 bases). Per germline, CDR1 ENHRY and CDR2 SYGVKD. The V gene lost 3 bases and the J gene lost 1 base, with 12 bases spanning the gap. The CDR3 has 15 residues. CDR3 loop: CAISDGARQNTEAFF. The CDR3 bases are TGTGCCATCAGTGATGGGGCGAGGCAGAACACTGAAGCTTTCTTT.

The chain combines TRBV15 with TRBJ1-1; D gene ambiguous. V was clipped by 0 bases and J by 4 bases, with 12 bases between them. The length of the CDR3 is 15 residues. The germline V gene encodes CDR1 LNHNV and CDR2 YYDKDF (reference sequence). The CDR3 here is CATSREAGWATEAFF. For the CDR3, the DNA is TGTGCCACCAGCAGAGAGGCAGGTTGGGCCACTGAAGCTTTCTTT. Based on the CDR3 plus reference TRBV15 and TRBJ1-1, the full variable domain is DAMVIQNPRYQVTQFGKPVTLSCSQTLNHNVMYWYQQKSSQAPKLLFHYYDKDFNNEADTPDNFQSRRPNTSFCFLDIRSPGLGDTAMYLCATSREAGWATEAFFGQGTRLTVV.

This chain links TRBV27 with TRBJ2-7, with D possibly matching TRBD2 (5 bases). Deletions cut 5 bases from V and 6 bases from J, with 17 bases between. In germline, CDR1 is MNHEY, CDR2 SMNVEV (reference sequence). CDR3 length: 14 residues. The CDR3 DNA sequence: TGTGCCAGCAGTCCCTTGGGAGTACTAATCGAGCAGTACTTC. It specifies CASSPLGVLIEQYF.

This chain connects TRBV9 to TRBJ2-5, with D maybe TRBD2 (7 bases). Germline V CDR1 and CDR2: SGDLS, YYNGEE. Trimming left V 3 bases short and J 5 bases short, with 20 bases between. CDR3 length equals 16 residues. CDR3 sequence reads: CASSDRRGGRAETQYF. The CDR3, as DNA: TGTGCCAGCAGCGATCGGAGGGGGGGGAGGGCGGAGACCCAGTACTTC.

The CDR3 region is CASSHRSGPGGSYGYTF. The CDR3 DNA is TGCGCCAGCAGCCACCGCTCTGGACCCGGGGGTAGCTATGGCTACACCTTC. The chain joins TRBV4-3 to TRBJ1-2; maybe TRBD1 (5 bases). V lost 3 bases to trimming and J lost 4 bases, with 21 bases between them. Per germline, CDR1 LGHNA and CDR2 YSLEER. CDR3 length: 17 residues.

V is TRBV9 and J is TRBJ1-5; D not resolved. The CDR3 length is 19 residues. V was cut by 4 bases and J by 0 bases, with 23 bases left in between. Germline V gene sequence: CDR1 SGDLS, CDR2 YYNGEE. The CDR3 loop reads CASSSPRIRLAHSNQPQHF. For the CDR3, the DNA is TGTGCCAGCAGCTCCCCCCGGATCAGGTTAGCGCATAGCAATCAGCCCCAGCATTTT.

Here the CDR3 reads CASRPVAQPQHF. CDR3 nucleotides: TGTGCCAGCAGACCCGTAGCTCAGCCCCAGCATTTT. The chain is built from TRBV6-6 and TRBJ1-5; D is undetermined. Germline V gene sequence: CDR1 MNHNY, CDR2 SVGAGI (reference sequence). The length of the CDR3 is 12 residues. V was pared by 6 bases and J by 6 bases, with 9 bases between.

V usage is TRBV27 and J usage is TRBJ2-7; 8 nucleotides align to TRBD1. Germline CDR1 is MNHEY and CDR2 is SMNVEV (reference sequence). This CDR3 comprises 16 residues. V lost 0 bases, J lost 2 bases, and 6 bases stayed unmatched. This CDR3 is CASSLSWDRPAYEQYF. The CDR3 DNA reads as TGTGCCAGCAGTTTATCTTGGGACAGGCCGGCCTACGAGCAGTACTTC.

The count of this clone is one. V and J are TRBV27 and TRBJ2-3; TRBD1 agrees at 11 bases. The ends lost 3 bases at V and 4 bases at J; junction bases unmatched: 6. The CDR3 length is 16 residues. CDR1 is MNHEY and CDR2 is SMNVEV in the germline V gene (reference sequence). CDR3 region: CASSFGQGAPADTQYF. The CDR3 coding sequence is TGTGCCAGCAGTTTCGGACAGGGGGCTCCAGCAGATACGCAGTATTTT.

This clone was seen a single time. J is TRBJ1-6 and V is TRBV7-9; D gene unclear. CDR1 is SEHNR and CDR2 is FQNEAQ in the germline V gene (reference sequence). The CDR3 consists of 12 residues. Trimming pared 0 bases from V and 13 bases from J, leaving 7 bases between. The CDR3: CASSLALSPLHF. As DNA, the CDR3 is TGTGCCAGCAGCTTAGCCCTCTCGCCCCTCCACTTT. Looking up the rest from reference TRBV7-9 and TRBJ1-6 gives the full variable domain: DTGVSQNPRHKITKRGQNVTFRCDPISEHNRLYWYRQTLGQGPEFLTYFQNEAQLEKSRLLSDRFSAERPKGSFSTLEIQRTEQGDSAMYLCASSLALSPLHFGNGTRLTVT.